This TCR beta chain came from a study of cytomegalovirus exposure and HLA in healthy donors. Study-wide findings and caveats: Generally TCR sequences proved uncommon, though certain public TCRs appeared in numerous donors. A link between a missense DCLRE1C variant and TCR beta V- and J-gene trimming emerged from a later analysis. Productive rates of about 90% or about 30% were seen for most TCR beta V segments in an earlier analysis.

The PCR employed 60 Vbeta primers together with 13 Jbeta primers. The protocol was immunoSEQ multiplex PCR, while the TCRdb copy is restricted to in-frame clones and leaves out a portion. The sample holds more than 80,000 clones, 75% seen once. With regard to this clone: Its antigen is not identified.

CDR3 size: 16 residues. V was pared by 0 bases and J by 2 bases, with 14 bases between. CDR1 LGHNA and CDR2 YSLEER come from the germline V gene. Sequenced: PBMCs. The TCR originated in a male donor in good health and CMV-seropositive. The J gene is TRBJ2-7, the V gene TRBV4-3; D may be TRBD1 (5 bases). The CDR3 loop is CASSQDWSGNAYEQYF. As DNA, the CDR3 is TGCGCCAGCAGCCAAGATTGGTCAGGGAATGCCTACGAGCAGTACTTC.